This T cell receptor beta chain originates from a study of blood T cell repertoires in COVID-19. Study-level information: The United States, Italy and Spain provided the acute and convalescent COVID-19 samples.

Trimming cost V 2 bases and J 0 bases, with 9 bases left between them. Germline CDR1 LGHNA, CDR2 YSLEER. This CDR3 has 15 amino acids. Per the original data handling: By means of reference gene primer amplification, nucleated cell counts were estimated. Generated by immunoSEQ multiplex PCR, the TCRdb table keeps only in-frame clones and is missing some. V and J calls and clone size are as listed in that table; D and trimming were resolved from the DNA. The sample yields fewer than 250,000 clones, around 91% seen once. Living in 20 to 30 US areas, the participants were between 18 and 89 years of age. All exposed participants met a person with COVID-19 within 2 weeks before entering the study.

The receptor comes from a man between 25 and 39 years old who had been exposed to COVID-19. This chain uses TRBV4-3 with TRBJ2-3; perhaps TRBD2 as D (5 bases). Material for sequencing was PBMCs or T cells enriched from blood (not recorded which). The CDR3 sequence: CASSQLLGSTDTQYF. The CDR3 DNA reads TGCGCCAGCAGCCAATTACTAGGAAGCACAGATACGCAGTATTTT.